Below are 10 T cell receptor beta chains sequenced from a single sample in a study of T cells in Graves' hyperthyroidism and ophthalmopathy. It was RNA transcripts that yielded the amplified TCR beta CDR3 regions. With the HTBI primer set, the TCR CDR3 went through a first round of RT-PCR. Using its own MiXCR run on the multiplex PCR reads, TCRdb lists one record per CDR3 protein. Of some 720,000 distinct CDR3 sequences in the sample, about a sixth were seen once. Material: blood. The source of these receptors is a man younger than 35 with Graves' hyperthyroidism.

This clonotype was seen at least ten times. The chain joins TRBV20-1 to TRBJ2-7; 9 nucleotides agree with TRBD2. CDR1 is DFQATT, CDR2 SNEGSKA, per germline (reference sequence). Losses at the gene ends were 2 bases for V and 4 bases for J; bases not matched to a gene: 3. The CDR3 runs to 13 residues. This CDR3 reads CSARTTSGYEQYF. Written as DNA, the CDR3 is TGCAGTGCTAGAACAACTAGCGGGTACGAGCAGTACTTC.

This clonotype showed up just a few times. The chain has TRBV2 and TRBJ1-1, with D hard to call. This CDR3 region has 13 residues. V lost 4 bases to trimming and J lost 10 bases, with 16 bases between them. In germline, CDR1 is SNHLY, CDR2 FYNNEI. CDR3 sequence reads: CASSVNLGMAAFF. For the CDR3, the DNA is TGTGCCAGCAGTGTAAATTTGGGAATGGCAGCTTTCTTT.

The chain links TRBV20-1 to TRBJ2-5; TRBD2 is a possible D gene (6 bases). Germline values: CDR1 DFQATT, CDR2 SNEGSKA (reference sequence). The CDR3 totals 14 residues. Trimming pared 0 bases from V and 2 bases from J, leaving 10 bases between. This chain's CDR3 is CSARDLAVQETQYF. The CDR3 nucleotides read TGCAGTGCTAGAGATTTAGCGGTTCAAGAGACCCAGTACTTC.

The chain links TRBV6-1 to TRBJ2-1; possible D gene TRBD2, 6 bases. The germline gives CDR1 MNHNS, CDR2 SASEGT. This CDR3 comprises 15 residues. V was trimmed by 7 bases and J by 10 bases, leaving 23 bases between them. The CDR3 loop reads CASTKGLARGGEQFF. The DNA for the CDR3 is TGTGCCAGCACCAAAGGACTGGCTAGAGGAGGGGAGCAGTTCTTC.

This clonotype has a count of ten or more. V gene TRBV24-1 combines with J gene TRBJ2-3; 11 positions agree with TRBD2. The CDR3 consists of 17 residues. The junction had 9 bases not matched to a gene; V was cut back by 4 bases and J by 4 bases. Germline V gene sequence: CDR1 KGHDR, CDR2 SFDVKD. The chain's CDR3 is CATSEPTSGSRADTQYF. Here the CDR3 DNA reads TGTGCCACCAGTGAACCCACTAGCGGGAGTCGTGCAGATACGCAGTATTTT.

CDR3 bases: TGCAGTGCTAGAGTCGGGGTAGATAACTCTTTCTTT. Translated: CSARVGVDNSFF. The J gene is TRBJ1-1, the V gene TRBV20-1; no reliable D call. The CDR3 has 12 amino acids. Trimming stripped 1 base from V and 12 bases from J, with 15 bases between. Germline CDR1 is DFQATT and CDR2 is SNEGSKA (reference sequence).

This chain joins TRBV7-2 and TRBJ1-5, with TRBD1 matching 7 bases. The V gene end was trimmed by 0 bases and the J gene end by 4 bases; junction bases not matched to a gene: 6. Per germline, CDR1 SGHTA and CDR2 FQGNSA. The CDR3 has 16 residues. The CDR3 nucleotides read TGTGCCAGCAGCTTAGCCAGGGGGATTGATAATCAGCCCCAGCATTTT. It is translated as CASSLARGIDNQPQHF. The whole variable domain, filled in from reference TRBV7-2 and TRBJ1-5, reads GAGVSQSPSNKVTEKGKDVELRCDPISGHTALYWYRQSLGQGLEFLIYFQGNSAPDKSGLPSDRFSAERTGGSVSTLTIQRTQQEDSAVYLCASSLARGIDNQPQHFGDGTRLSIL.

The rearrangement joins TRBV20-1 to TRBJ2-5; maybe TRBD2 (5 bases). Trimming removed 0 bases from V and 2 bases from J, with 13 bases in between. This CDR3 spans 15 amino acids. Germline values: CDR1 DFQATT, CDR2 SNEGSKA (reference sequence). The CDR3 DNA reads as TGCAGTGCTAGAGAGAAGCGAGGGAGACAAGAGACCCAGTACTTC. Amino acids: CSAREKRGRQETQYF.

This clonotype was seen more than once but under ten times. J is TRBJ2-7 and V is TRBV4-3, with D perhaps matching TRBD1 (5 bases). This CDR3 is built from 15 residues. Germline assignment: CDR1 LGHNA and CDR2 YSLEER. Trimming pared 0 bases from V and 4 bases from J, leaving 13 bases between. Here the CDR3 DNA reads TGCGCCAGCAGCCAAGATTTTGCAGGGTTATACGAGCAGTACTTC. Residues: CASSQDFAGLYEQYF.

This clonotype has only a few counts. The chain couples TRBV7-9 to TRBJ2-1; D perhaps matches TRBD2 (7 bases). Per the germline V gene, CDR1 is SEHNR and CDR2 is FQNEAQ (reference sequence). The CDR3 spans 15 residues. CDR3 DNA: TGTGCAGCAGCTCAAGGGGGGGTATCGGACAATGAGCAGTTCTTC. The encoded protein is CAAAQGGVSDNEQFF.